These 22 T cell receptor beta chains came from one sample sequenced in a study of cytomegalovirus exposure and HLA in healthy donors. Some clones are missing from TCRdb's copy, which holds only in-frame ones; the method was immunoSEQ multiplex PCR. Of approximately 160,000 clones detected, approximately 81% appear once; the ten largest clones hold 9.5% to 13%. The sequenced sample was PBMCs. Receptor source: a man aged 30 to 45 in good health and CMV-seropositive.

This clone was counted only a few times. The chain uses TRBV21-1 and TRBJ1-2. TRBV21-1 is recorded as a pseudogene. The CDR3 consists of 15 residues. CDR3 sequence: CASRRRDGRHCGYTF. CDR3 nucleotides: TGTGCCAGCAGAAGGCGGGACGGCAGACATTGTGGCTACACCTTC.

This clone was recorded only once. The chain carries TRBV28 and TRBJ2-3; D might be TRBD1 (6 bases). V lost 5 bases, J lost 2 bases, and 11 bases lay in between. The CDR3 has 14 amino acids. The germline V gene encodes CDR1 MDHEN and CDR2 SYDVKM. The chain's CDR3 is CASSPGTNTDTQYF. The CDR3 DNA reads TGTGCCAGCAGTCCCGGGACAAACACAGATACGCAGTATTTT. The full variable domain, completed using reference TRBV28 and TRBJ2-3, is DVKVTQSSRYLVKRTGEKVFLECVQDMDHENMFWYRQDPGLGLRLIYFSYDVKMKEKGDIPEGYSVSREKKERFSLILESASTNQTSMYLCASSPGTNTDTQYFGPGTRLTVL.

CDR3 DNA sequence: TGTGCCAGCATCGGAGGGTTGGGTACCGGGGAGCTGTTTTTT. Residues: CASIGGLGTGELFF. The chain couples TRBV27 to TRBJ2-2, with D tentatively TRBD2 (6 bases). The CDR3 extends over 14 amino acids. Germline CDR1 and CDR2: MNHEY and SMNVEV (reference sequence). Trimming left V 7 bases short and J 5 bases short, with 14 bases between.

The chain has TRBV18 and TRBJ1-5; D is possibly TRBD1 (6 bases). Germline loops: CDR1 KGHSH, CDR2 LQKENI. The length of the CDR3 is 14 residues. Between the trimmed V and J ends, which lost 3 bases and 7 bases, there was a span of 13 bases. The CDR3 is CASSPPGAGQPQHF. CDR3 bases: TGTGCCAGCTCACCCCCAGGGGCAGGACAGCCCCAGCATTTT.

The chain joins TRBV2 to TRBJ2-7; 11 nucleotides line up with TRBD2. The CDR3 has 16 residues. The germline V gene encodes CDR1 SNHLY and CDR2 FYNNEI. V dropped 8 bases and J dropped 4; count of bases not matched to a gene: 13. The CDR3 DNA follows: TGTGCCAGCTATACCCCCGGGGCTAGCGGGAGGTACGAGCAGTACTTC. This codes for CASYTPGASGRYEQYF. Based on the CDR3 plus reference TRBV2 and TRBJ2-7, the full variable domain is EPEVTQTPSHQVTQMGQEVILRCVPISNHLYFYWYRQILGQKVEFLVSFYNNEISEKSEIFDDQFSVERPDGSNFTLKIRSTKLEDSAMYFCASYTPGASGRYEQYFGPGTRLTVT.

V gene TRBV9 combines with J gene TRBJ1-2, with D uncertain. The germline CDR1 and CDR2 sequences are SGDLS and YYNGEE. This CDR3 has 16 amino acids. Trimming left V 3 bases short and J 6 bases short, with 21 bases between. CDR3 DNA: TGTGCCAGCAGCGAGAAAACTAGCGGGAGGGCCGATGGCTACACCTTC. Translation: CASSEKTSGRADGYTF. The full variable domain, with the rest looked up from reference TRBV9 and TRBJ1-2, is DSGVTQTPKHLITATGQRVTLRCSPRSGDLSVYWYQQSLDQGLQFLIQYYNGEERAKGNILERFSAQQFPDLHSELNLSSLELGDSALYFCASSEKTSGRADGYTFGSGTRLTVV.

The rearrangement joins TRBV28 to TRBJ2-4, with D tentatively TRBD2 (6 bases). With 8 bases removed from V and 0 bases from J, the gap between germline ends came to 14 bases. Germline values: CDR1 MDHEN, CDR2 SYDVKM. CDR3 size: 15 residues. The CDR3 region has the DNA TGTGCCAGCCGACCCGCGGGGCGAGCCAAAAACATTCAGTACTTC. Amino acid sequence: CASRPAGRAKNIQYF.

This chain uses TRBV6-5 with TRBJ1-2; 12 bases match TRBD1. The CDR3 has 15 residues. Germline V gives CDR1 MNHEY, CDR2 SVGAGI. V lost 4 bases, J lost 5 bases, and 5 bases stayed unmatched. The CDR3 sequence: CASSLGTGGGYGYTF. In nucleotides, the CDR3 is TGTGCCAGCAGTTTAGGGACAGGGGGCGGATATGGCTACACCTTC.

J is TRBJ2-1 and V is TRBV30; no firm D call. CDR1 GTSNPN and CDR2 SVGIG come from the germline V gene (reference sequence). The CDR3 totals 14 residues. The germline V and J ends were trimmed by 2 bases and 0 bases, with 8 bases remaining between them. CDR3 protein: CAWSTASSYNEQFF. The CDR3, as DNA: TGTGCCTGGAGTACCGCTAGCTCCTACAATGAGCAGTTCTTC. Variable domain in full (rest from reference TRBV30 and TRBJ2-1): SQTIHQWPATLVQPVGSPLSLECTVEGTSNPNLYWYRQAAGRGLQLLFYSVGIGQISSEVPQNLSASRPQDRQFILSSKKLLLSDSGFYLCAWSTASSYNEQFFGPGTRLTVL.

Only a few counts were recorded for this clone. The rearrangement links TRBV5-1 to TRBJ2-5; 7 bases map to TRBD2. V shed 0 bases and J 5 bases; nucleotides not matched to a gene: 7. The CDR3 has 15 residues. Germline V lookup: CDR1 SGHRS, CDR2 YFSETQ. The CDR3 is CASSLATSEAETQYF. The CDR3 DNA reads as TGCGCCAGCAGCTTGGCAACTAGCGAGGCGGAGACCCAGTACTTC.

The J gene is TRBJ2-5, the V gene TRBV7-6; tentative D call: TRBD1 (8 bases). Per the germline V gene, CDR1 is SGHVS and CDR2 is FNYEAQ. The CDR3 is 14 amino acids. V was cut by 6 bases and J by 1 base, with 12 bases left in between. The CDR3 region is CASSYRGGQETQYF. DNA for the CDR3: TGTGCCAGCAGTTACAGGGGGGGCCAAGAGACCCAGTACTTC.

The chain is built from TRBV18 and TRBJ1-4; 8 positions match TRBD1. The CDR3 is 13 residues long. The germline CDR1 and CDR2 sequences are KGHSH and LQKENI. Losses at the gene ends were 4 bases for V and 6 bases for J; bases not matched to a gene: 1. Here the CDR3 reads CASSRGQDEKLFF. CDR3 bases: TGTGCCAGCTCACGGGGACAGGATGAAAAACTGTTTTTT.

This rearrangement joins TRBV7-9 to TRBJ2-7; TRBD2 matches 10 bases. This CDR3 has 17 residues. CDR1 and CDR2 (germline): SEHNR, FQNEAQ (reference sequence). V dropped 5 bases and J dropped 6; count of bases not matched to a gene: 16. The CDR3 coding sequence is TGTGCCAGCAGCCCACCGGTTCTAGCGGGAGTTCTCGCCGAGCAGTACTTC. Amino acids: CASSPPVLAGVLAEQYF.

The chain uses TRBV6-1 and TRBJ2-3; unclear D gene. The CDR3 runs to 13 residues. The germline V gene has CDR1 MNHNS and CDR2 SASEGT. Trimming removed 7 bases at V and 1 base at J, with 9 bases between. CDR3 nucleotide sequence: TGTGCCAGCATGATTCTAGGCACAGATACGCAGTATTTT. Protein sequence: CASMILGTDTQYF.

The chain has TRBV5-4 and TRBJ1-1; D remains ambiguous. The germline CDR1 and CDR2 sequences are SGHNT and YYREEE (reference sequence). The CDR3 is 13 residues long. The V gene lost 1 base and the J gene lost 2 bases, with 6 bases spanning the gap. CDR3 nucleotides: TGTGCCAGCAGCTTGCCGTTTAACACTGAAGCTTTCTTT. Residues: CASSLPFNTEAFF.

The chain uses TRBV30 and TRBJ2-5; 7 bases are a match to TRBD2. With V trimmed by 3 bases and J by 4 bases, 8 bases remained unmatched. The CDR3 has 14 amino acids. The germline V gene encodes CDR1 GTSNPN and CDR2 SVGIG (reference sequence). CDR3 in amino acids: CAWREGLSIETQYF. The CDR3 region has the DNA TGTGCCTGGAGGGAGGGACTATCCATAGAGACCCAGTACTTC.

The J gene is TRBJ2-2, the V gene TRBV7-2, with TRBD1 identical over 7 bases. Trimming cost V 5 bases and J 5 bases; bases outside gene matches: 5. This CDR3 contains 14 residues. Germline V gene sequence: CDR1 SGHTA, CDR2 FQGNSA. CDR3 nucleotides: TGTGCCAGCAGCCCCGACAGGGCAACCGGGGAGCTGTTTTTT. Encoded protein: CASSPDRATGELFF.

This chain links TRBV10-3 with TRBJ1-5; 8 bases match TRBD1. Germline trimming cut 1 base from V and 5 bases from J; bases unmatched to any gene: 7. From germline, CDR1 is ENHRY and CDR2 SYGVKD. This CDR3 spans 16 amino acids. The CDR3 sequence: CAISEYGTGGYQPQHF. The CDR3 DNA sequence: TGTGCCATCAGTGAGTACGGCACAGGGGGTTATCAGCCCCAGCATTTT.

This chain uses TRBV2 with TRBJ1-6; TRBD1 matches 8 bases. CDR1 is SNHLY and CDR2 is FYNNEI in the germline V gene. This CDR3 has 17 amino acids. Germline trimming cut 5 bases from V and 1 base from J; bases unmatched to any gene: 7. The CDR3 region is CASSPFQGASYNSPLHF. CDR3 nucleotides: TGTGCCAGCAGTCCATTTCAGGGGGCGTCCTATAATTCACCCCTCCACTTT.

CDR3 sequence: CAWSGNRDTEAFF. The DNA for the CDR3 is TGTGCCTGGAGTGGTAACAGAGACACTGAAGCTTTCTTT. V and J are TRBV30 and TRBJ1-1; D ambiguous. The CDR3 is 13 amino acids. The V end was cut by 1 base, the J end by 3 bases, with 9 bases between. In germline, CDR1 is GTSNPN, CDR2 SVGIG (reference sequence).

As DNA, the CDR3 is TGTGCCAGCAGCCCCATGGCCGGGGGGTCCGGAGATACGCAGTATTTT. It codes for CASSPMAGGSGDTQYF. This rearrangement joins TRBV7-6 to TRBJ2-3; 7 positions agree with TRBD2. The CDR3 is made up of 16 amino acids. Trimming at V came to 5 bases and at J to 5 bases, leaving 13 bases not matched to a gene. The germline CDR1 and CDR2 sequences are SGHVS and FNYEAQ.

The chain combines TRBV28 with TRBJ1-3; maybe TRBD1 (6 bases). Germline V gene data show CDR1 as MDHEN and CDR2 as SYDVKM. The CDR3 is 16 amino acids. V lost 4 bases and J 0 bases, leaving 13 bases between the germline ends. CDR3 sequence (DNA): TGTGCCAGCAGTTCGGGACATTATAGCTCTGGAAACACCATATATTTT. Its translation is CASSSGHYSSGNTIYF.